A single sample is the source of the 5 T cell receptor beta chains below, sequenced in a study of CD8 T cells in Susac syndrome (dated by TCRdb to the late 2010s). Libraries were built with the immunoSEQ multiplex PCR assay. RNA was extracted using the RNeasy kit, and about 0.45 to 1 microgram was reverse transcribed with random hexamers. The raw public reads went through TCRdb reprocessing: fastp at Q25, MiXCR clone calling, in-frame beta chains kept. Every CDR3 protein is listed once, alongside the most common genes and DNA of its rows. The sample table holds 15,000 to 20,000 distinct CDR3 sequences, of which about 95% were seen once. Of the sample, about 0.21% is held by the ten largest clones. Source material: CD8+ T cells from PBMCs. All receptors come from a human donor in good health.

The genes are TRBV28 and TRBJ1-5, with D possibly being TRBD1 (6 bases). Germline CDR1 and CDR2: MDHEN and SYDVKM. The CDR3 extends over 21 amino acids. V lost 1 base, J lost 0 bases, and 25 bases lay in between. Written as DNA, the CDR3 is TGTGCCAGCAGTTTATTAAGTTTTTGGCAGGGGCCGCTTTATAGCAATCAGCCCCAGCATTTT. Protein sequence: CASSLLSFWQGPLYSNQPQHF.

The V and J genes are TRBV12-3 or TRBV12-4 and TRBJ1-1, with unresolved D. The CDR3 has 12 amino acids. V lost 1 base and J 6 bases, leaving 6 bases between the germline ends. CDR3 residues: CASSLEGPEAFF. Here the CDR3 DNA reads TGTGCCAGCAGTTTAGAAGGGCCTGAAGCTTTCTTT.

The chain links TRBV6-1 to TRBJ2-1; 9 bases align to TRBD2. Germline assignment: CDR1 MNHNS and CDR2 SASEGT. This CDR3 spans 15 amino acids. The V and J ends lost 4 bases and 3 bases, in that order; junction bases with no gene match: 4. CDR3 sequence (DNA): TGTGCCAGCAGTGCATTGACTAGCGGCTACAATGAGCAGTTCTTC. It translates to CASSALTSGYNEQFF.

The chain combines TRBV3-1 with TRBJ2-1; D is possibly TRBD2 (7 bases). The germline gives CDR1 LGHDT, CDR2 YNNKEL (reference sequence). The CDR3 runs 17 residues. Trimming stripped 1 base from V and 10 bases from J, with 23 bases between. CDR3 sequence: CASSQVGAGKGGAEQFF. The CDR3, as DNA: TGTGCCAGCAGCCAAGTTGGTGCGGGAAAGGGGGGGGCGGAGCAGTTCTTC.

V usage is TRBV10-3 and J usage is TRBJ2-3, with TRBD2 matching over 11 bases. Germline V CDR1 and CDR2: ENHRY, SYGVKD. The CDR3 contains 17 residues. The trim removed 2 bases at V and 2 bases at J, leaving 6 bases unmatched. The CDR3 nucleotides are TGTGCCATCAGTGAGGGGGAGACTAGCGGGACCACAGATACGCAGTATTTT. It yields the protein CAISEGETSGTTDTQYF.